A selection of T cell receptor beta chains follows, all from one sample in a study of blood T cells in healthy people across ages. TCRdb reprocessed the 5' RACE reads via MiXCR and lists one record per CDR3 protein. The table records roughly 800,000 distinct CDR3 sequences, 20% to 30% of them present only once. These records were also assigned to another study, of T cells of mothers and their children.

The sequenced sample was blood. The receptors here all came from a boy between 10 and 17 years old in good health. The CDR3 runs from the conserved cysteine through the conserved F or W. D genes are given only for firm matches. For some rows the clone size is stated as once, few or many, or as a class when expanded; others skip it.

TRBV7-6	TRBJ2-3	.	TRBD1	TGTGCCAGCAGCTTAAGGGCCGAGGACAGGGGCACAGATACGCAGTATTTT	CASSLRAEDRGTDTQYF
TRBV5-5	TRBJ2-5	.	.	TGTGCCAGCAGCTGGGTAGTTGGAGAGACCCAGTACTTC	CASSWVVGETQYF
TRBV21-1	TRBJ2-1	few	.	TGTGCCAGCCGAGAGCAGTTCTTC	CASREQFF
TRBV4-1	TRBJ2-7	.	.	TGCGCCAGCAGCCAAGGAAAGGGGGCCTACGAGCAGTACTTC	CASSQGKGAYEQYF
TRBV29-1	TRBJ1-1	.	.	TGCAGCGTTGTTCCTGCCACAGGTAGTTCTAACACTGAAGCTTTCTTT	CSVVPATGSSNTEAFF
TRBV5-5	TRBJ2-2	few	TRBD1	TGTGCCAGCAGGGGGACAGCGAACACCGGGGAGCTGTTTTTT	CASRGTANTGELFF
TRBV6-5	TRBJ1-4	.	.	TGTGCCAGCAGTTACTCGGGTTACACTAATGAAAAACTGTTTTTT	CASSYSGYTNEKLFF
TRBV2	TRBJ2-5	.	TRBD2	TGTGCCAGCAGTGATAGCGGGGGGGCATCGGTAGAGACCCAGTACTTC	CASSDSGGASVETQYF
TRBV3-1	TRBJ2-3	.	TRBD1	TGTGCCAGCAGCCTCAGGGGGCCGGGGGATACGCAGTATTTT	CASSLRGPGDTQYF
TRBV4-3	TRBJ1-1	few	.	TGCGCCAGCAGCCAAGACAGGCTCTCTCACACTGAAGCTTTCTTT	CASSQDRLSHTEAFF
TRBV29-1	TRBJ1-2	.	TRBD1	TGCAGCGTTCCCGGGACAGGGGTAAACTATGGCTACACCTTC	CSVPGTGVNYGYTF
TRBV3-1	TRBJ1-1	.	TRBD1	TGTGCCAGCAGCCAAGCGGACAGGAAGATAGATGAAGCTTTCTTT	CASSQADRKIDEAFF
TRBV20-1	TRBJ2-6	.	TRBD1	TGCAGTGCTAGGGCGACAGGGCAAGTCGGGGCCAACGTCCTGACTTTC	CSARATGQVGANVLTF
TRBV9	TRBJ2-7	few	TRBD2	TGTGCCAGCAGCGGGGAGCGGGGGAACTACGAGCAGTACTTC	CASSGERGNYEQYF
TRBV15	TRBJ1-5	.	TRBD1	TGTGCCACCAGGGAGGGGGCTGGATGGCAGCCCCAGCATTTT	CATREGAGWQPQHF
TRBV4-2	TRBJ2-7	many	TRBD2	TGTGCCAGCGCTAGCGGACGCGATTGGGAGCAGTACTTC	CASASGRDWEQYF
TRBV28	TRBJ2-5	few	.	TGTGCCAGCAGGGCACAGGGAGGAGAGACCCAGTACTTC	CASRAQGGETQYF
TRBV20-1	TRBJ2-7	few	TRBD2	TGCAGTGCTCGCAGCGGGGCAGCACACGAGCAGTACTTC	CSARSGAAHEQYF
TRBV7-7	TRBJ2-5	few	.	TGTGCTAGCAGCTTATCGATGGGCCAAGAGACCCAGTACTTC	CASSLSMGQETQYF
TRBV11-2	TRBJ2-7	.	TRBD2	TGTGCCAGCAGCAGTAGAAGGGCTAGCGGATCCTACGAGCAGTACTTC	CASSSRRASGSYEQYF